The rows below give T cell receptor beta chains drawn from one sample of a study of shared clonotypes between healthy human individuals. TCRdb's copy holds only in-frame clones and misses some; the assay was immunoSEQ multiplex PCR. This repertoire shows some 2,000,000 clones, less than 95% found once; its top ten account for roughly 1.1%. The sample taken for sequencing was naive CD8+ T cells sorted from blood. Receptors were obtained from a man aged 18-30 years in good health. Both conserved end residues are trimmed from each CDR3. The order of the fields is V gene, CDR3 protein.

TRBV28,ASSFYREDNQPQH
TRBV6-1,ASSEGEGIWGQPQH
TRBV19,ASSIAADNFMNTEAF
TRBV4-1,ASSPRPRGEKLF
TRBV7-9,ASSLVSSPYEQY
TRBV4-1,ASSQRQEYEQY
TRBV27,ASSESGTPYEQY
TRBV7-8,ASSLEGGGYQETQY
TRBV19,ASRMDDLEKLF
TRBV4-1,ASSQGPGTSGRADTQY
TRBV21-1,ASSKLGQPQH
TRBV13,ASSLGMDSFTYEQY
TRBV5-1,ASSLTEPTNEKLF
TRBV28,ASSFSDRAGETQY
TRBV27,ASSLEAGESQETQY
TRBV5-1,ASSLLAGGQETQY
TRBV11-2,ASSLVAATNYGYT
TRBV9,ASSAWTSTDTQY
TRBV4-3,ASSQDTGPGLAGAYEQY
TRBV28,ASSFDPRQAGRNNEKLF
TRBV7-8,ASSKGRDSTDTQY
TRBV7-2,ASSFGGGPYEQY
TRBV28,ASSFDPDVSTGELF
TRBV4-3,ASSQVPANTEAF
TRBV4-1,ASSQVPGIEQY
TRBV5-6,ASSSDSRGAYEQY
TRBV6-5,ASSSREGETEAF
TRBV29-1,SVVLRLAGGPAYNEQF
TRBV9,ASSVGGAGQPQH
TRBV10-3,AVRDSLYEQY
TRBV29-1,SGWGTEAF
TRBV2,ASGDGGPYGYT
TRBV4-1,ASSQVETGGNSPLH
TRBV7-9,ASSLATGTGSLDEQF
TRBV21-1,ASSKGDRDRGPGYT
TRBV15,ATSRDLGGGDSYGYT
TRBV27,ASSLSTEGDTDTQY